Below are 10 T cell receptor beta chains sequenced from a single sample in a study of shared clonotypes between healthy human individuals. TCRdb keeps only in-frame clones here, not all; method: immunoSEQ multiplex PCR. The sample holds some 320,000 clones, around 90% seen once. The sequencing sample was made of memory CD8+ T cells sorted from blood. This sample's subset: CD45RO+ cells pooled with CCR7-negative TemRA cells. These receptors originate from a man younger than 30 in good health.

The chain employs TRBV6-5 and TRBJ2-3; TRBD2 is a possible D gene (6 bases). V was trimmed by 6 bases and J by 1 base, leaving 14 bases between them. The germline V gene has CDR1 MNHEY and CDR2 SVGAGI. This CDR3 has 15 amino acids. The CDR3 nucleotides are TGTGCCAGCAGCGTCGTACCTAGCGGCACAGATACGCAGTATTTT. As protein: CASSVVPSGTDTQYF.

The chain recombines TRBV4-1 with TRBJ2-1, with D perhaps matching TRBD1 or TRBD2 (5 bases each). Trimming took off 1 base at V and 7 bases at J, with 14 bases between the two ends. Germline CDR1 reads MGHRA; CDR2 reads YSYEKL. The CDR3 is 15 residues long. The CDR3 sequence is CASSQGWAGGNEQFF. CDR3 DNA sequence: TGCGCCAGCAGCCAAGGATGGGCTGGGGGTAATGAGCAGTTCTTC.

The genes are TRBV7-9 and TRBJ2-7; D not certain. Between the trimmed V and J ends, which lost 2 bases and 4 bases, there was a span of 15 bases. Germline CDR1 reads SEHNR; CDR2 reads FQNEAQ (reference sequence). This CDR3 has 15 amino acids. The CDR3 DNA reads TGTGCCAGCAGCTTAAGGTTTGGGGTAGGTTACGAGCAGTACTTC. Its protein is CASSLRFGVGYEQYF.

The chain is built from TRBV28 and TRBJ1-2; D is undetermined. Germline-derived CDR1 and CDR2 are MDHEN and SYDVKM. The V end lost 2 bases, the J end lost 3 bases, and 7 bases lay between the germline ends. The CDR3 is made up of 13 amino acids. This chain's CDR3 is CASSLLGYYGYTF. The CDR3 DNA reads TGTGCCAGCAGTTTACTAGGGTACTATGGCTACACCTTC.

The chain recombines TRBV6-1 with TRBJ1-2; TRBD1 agrees at 11 bases. CDR3 length equals 14 residues. Per the germline V gene, CDR1 is MNHNS and CDR2 is SASEGT. V shed 3 bases, J shed 4 bases, and the junction held 1 base outside the gene matches. CDR3 sequence: CASSEDRGLYGYTF. The CDR3 region has the DNA TGTGCCAGCAGTGAGGACAGGGGGCTCTATGGCTACACCTTC.

The chain employs TRBV2 and TRBJ1-2, with a tentative D call TRBD1 (5 bases). From germline, CDR1 is SNHLY and CDR2 FYNNEI. V dropped 5 bases and J dropped 4 bases, with 20 bases sitting between them. The CDR3 covers 16 residues. The CDR3 bases are TGTGCCAGCAGTCAACGCACCCAGGTTGGGGGCTATGGCTACACCTTC. Its protein product is CASSQRTQVGGYGYTF. Looking up the rest from reference TRBV2 and TRBJ1-2 gives the full variable domain: EPEVTQTPSHQVTQMGQEVILRCVPISNHLYFYWYRQILGQKVEFLVSFYNNEISEKSEIFDDQFSVERPDGSNFTLKIRSTKLEDSAMYFCASSQRTQVGGYGYTFGSGTRLTVV.

The genes are TRBV27 and TRBJ1-1; 10 bases are a match to TRBD1. This CDR3 spans 14 amino acids. The V and J ends lost 6 bases and 4 bases, in that order; junction bases with no gene match: 5. From germline, CDR1 is MNHEY and CDR2 SMNVEV (reference sequence). The CDR3 nucleotides are TGTGCCAGCAGGACAGGGGGCTCGAGCACTGAAGCTTTCTTT. Protein product: CASRTGGSSTEAFF.

The chain joins TRBV9 to TRBJ2-7; no definite D call. Germline V gene lookup returns CDR1 SGDLS and CDR2 YYNGEE. This CDR3 is built from 14 residues. Between the trimmed V and J ends, which lost 4 bases and 7 bases, there was a span of 18 bases. CDR3 amino acids: CASSLGGEEGEQYF. In nucleotides, the CDR3 is TGTGCCAGCAGCCTAGGCGGTGAAGAAGGAGAGCAGTACTTC.

The chain is built from TRBV7-9 and TRBJ2-1; D gene ambiguous. Per germline, CDR1 SEHNR and CDR2 FQNEAQ (reference sequence). Trimming removed 3 bases from V and 10 bases from J, with 7 bases in between. This CDR3 spans 11 amino acids. The CDR3 here is CASSFGGEQFF. CDR3 bases: TGTGCCAGCAGCTTCGGTGGCGAGCAGTTCTTC.

The chain recombines TRBV9 with TRBJ2-5, with a tentative D call TRBD1 (5 bases). CDR1 and CDR2 from the germline V gene are SGDLS and YYNGEE. The germline V and J ends were trimmed by 0 bases and 0 bases, with 6 bases remaining between them. The CDR3 has 14 amino acids. CDR3 coding DNA: TGTGCCAGCAGCGTAGAGGGGTACCAAGAGACCCAGTACTTC. Translated: CASSVEGYQETQYF. Filled out from reference TRBV9 and TRBJ2-5, the complete variable domain reads DSGVTQTPKHLITATGQRVTLRCSPRSGDLSVYWYQQSLDQGLQFLIQYYNGEERAKGNILERFSAQQFPDLHSELNLSSLELGDSALYFCASSVEGYQETQYFGPGTRLLVL.